This TCR beta chain was identified during a study of cytomegalovirus exposure and HLA in healthy donors. For the study at large: An analysis done earlier identified 117 million unique TCR beta sequences from approximately 180 million T cells. A data release that came early held roughly 85 million unique TCRs from HLA-typed donors. Broader study findings: The availability of immune exposure information extended only to CMV serostatus. More clonal expansion characterized HLA-associated TCR beta chains than equally common others in a later analysis.

PCR primers comprised 60 Vbeta and 13 Jbeta primers. TCRdb keeps only in-frame clones here, not all; method: immunoSEQ multiplex PCR. The top ten hold about 6.9% of the sample, which has roughly 100,000 clones, roughly 76% seen once. Comments on this clone: Its specificity is unknown.

The germline V and J ends were trimmed by 3 bases and 7 bases, with 17 bases remaining between them. This CDR3 is built from 14 residues. CDR1 SGDLS and CDR2 YYNGEE come from the germline V gene. V and J are TRBV9 and TRBJ2-7, with D tentatively TRBD1 (5 bases). This receptor was taken from a man younger than 45 in good health and CMV-seropositive. Sequences were obtained from PBMCs. CDR3 in amino acids: CASSEGSVGREQYF. CDR3 DNA: TGTGCCAGCAGCGAGGGGTCGGTGGGTCGGGAGCAGTACTTC.